This T cell receptor (beta chain) is drawn from a study of CD8 T cells in Susac syndrome. The CDR3 loop spans 16 amino acids. V lost 0 bases and J lost 0; bases outside the gene matches: 2. CDR1 and CDR2 from the germline V gene are LNHNV and YYDKDF (reference sequence). Sequencing of TCR beta was undertaken in CD8+ and CD4+ T cells derived from blood. Random hexamers were used to reverse transcribe an amount of about 0.45 to 1 ug RNA. TCRdb redid the calling of the immunoSEQ multiplex PCR reads with MiXCR, one entry per CDR3 protein. The table records approximately 150,000 distinct CDR3 sequences, about 93% of them present only once.

The sample comprised CD4+ T cells from PBMCs. The chain joins TRBV15 to TRBJ2-3; 8 bases fit TRBD2. The TCR comes from a human donor with multiple sclerosis. The CDR3 sequence is CATSRDLAGSTDTQYF. In nucleotides, the CDR3 is TGTGCCACCAGCAGAGATCTAGCGGGTAGCACAGATACGCAGTATTTT.